This T cell receptor beta chain came from a study of blood T cell repertoires in COVID-19. TCRdb keeps only in-frame clones here, not all; method: immunoSEQ multiplex PCR. The sample carries under 60,000 clones, around 87% recorded once. Trimming at V came to 5 bases and at J to 5 bases, leaving 6 bases not matched to a gene. The CDR3 has 14 amino acids. Looked up from germline, CDR1 is MNHEY and CDR2 is SVGAGI. The chain uses TRBV6-5 and TRBJ2-5; 9 bases are shared with TRBD1. Sequencing input: peripheral blood. The TCR comes from a woman in her sixties with COVID-19, enrolled during active disease. The chain's CDR3 is CASSRDRAEETQYF. In DNA, the CDR3 is TGTGCCAGCAGTCGGGACAGGGCGGAGGAGACCCAGTACTTC.